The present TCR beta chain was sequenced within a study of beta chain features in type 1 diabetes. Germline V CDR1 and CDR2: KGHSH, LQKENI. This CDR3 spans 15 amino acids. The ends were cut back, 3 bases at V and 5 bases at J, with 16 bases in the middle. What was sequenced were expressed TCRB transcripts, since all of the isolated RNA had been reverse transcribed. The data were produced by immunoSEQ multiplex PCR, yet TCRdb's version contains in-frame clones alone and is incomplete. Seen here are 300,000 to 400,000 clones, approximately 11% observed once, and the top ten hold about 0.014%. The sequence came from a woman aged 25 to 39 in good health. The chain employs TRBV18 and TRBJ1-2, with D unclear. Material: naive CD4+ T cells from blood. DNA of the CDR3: TGTGCCAGCTCACCTCTAGAAGCGGACGATTATGGCTACACCTTC. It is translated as CASSPLEADDYGYTF.